Below, 13 T cell receptor beta chains from the same sample are listed, as sequenced in a study of blood T cell repertoires in COVID-19. TCRdb's table, derived via immunoSEQ multiplex PCR, lists solely in-frame clones and lacks some. The data hold around 300,000 clones, with around 87% observed a single time. Sequencing used peripheral blood. The receptors originated from a man between 45 and 60 years old with active or convalescent COVID-19.

The chain combines TRBV19 with TRBJ2-1, with D uncertain. The CDR3 is 15 residues long. The V end was cut by 3 bases, the J end by 0 bases, with 9 bases between. From germline, CDR1 is LNHDA and CDR2 SQIVND (reference sequence). Written as DNA, the CDR3 is TGTGCCAGTAGTATCTTCGAGAGCTCCTACAATGAGCAGTTCTTC. It encodes CASSIFESSYNEQFF. The full variable domain, rest sourced from reference TRBV19 and TRBJ2-1, is DGGITQSPKYLFRKEGQNVTLSCEQNLNHDAMYWYRQDPGQGLRLIYYSQIVNDFQKGDIAEGYSVSREKKESFPLTVTSAQKNPTAFYLCASSIFESSYNEQFFGPGTRLTVL.

This clone appeared once. V is TRBV29-1 and J is TRBJ1-2; D remains ambiguous. V was shortened by 4 bases and J by 4 bases, with 10 bases between the two germline ends. Per the germline V gene, CDR1 is SQVTM and CDR2 is ANQGSEA. This CDR3 spans 12 amino acids. The CDR3 region is CSVGQSSYGYTF. The CDR3 DNA is TGCAGCGTTGGTCAGTCCTCCTATGGCTACACCTTC. The full variable domain, with the rest looked up from reference TRBV29-1 and TRBJ1-2, is SAVISQKPSRDICQRGTSLTIQCQVDSQVTMMFWYRQQPGQSLTLIATANQGSEATYESGFVIDKFPISRPNLTFSTLTVSNMSPEDSSIYLCSVGQSSYGYTFGSGTRLTVV.

This chain connects TRBV6-1 to TRBJ1-2; D is undetermined. V was trimmed by 0 bases and J by 4 bases, leaving 18 bases between them. CDR3 size: 17 residues. Germline V gene data show CDR1 as MNHNS and CDR2 as SASEGT. CDR3 region: CASSEASAGLFIYGYTF. CDR3 coding DNA: TGTGCCAGCAGTGAAGCCTCGGCAGGCCTATTCATCTATGGCTACACCTTC.

The rearrangement links TRBV9 to TRBJ1-6, with 8 positions matching TRBD1. V trimming: 4 bases; J trimming: 8 bases; junction bases outside the gene matches: 8. Germline lookup yields CDR1 SGDLS and CDR2 YYNGEE. The CDR3 is made up of 15 amino acids. The CDR3 loop reads CASSIGQGLDSPLHF. The CDR3 DNA reads as TGTGCCAGCAGCATCGGACAGGGCTTGGATTCACCCCTCCACTTT. The variable domain in full, with the rest retrieved from reference TRBV9 and TRBJ1-6, is DSGVTQTPKHLITATGQRVTLRCSPRSGDLSVYWYQQSLDQGLQFLIQYYNGEERAKGNILERFSAQQFPDLHSELNLSSLELGDSALYFCASSIGQGLDSPLHFGNGTRLTVT.

The chain links TRBV6-5 to TRBJ2-2, with 9 bases matching TRBD2. The junction had 7 bases not matched to a gene; V was cut back by 4 bases and J by 4 bases. Per germline, CDR1 MNHEY and CDR2 SVGAGI. There are 16 residues in the CDR3. The chain's CDR3 is CASSSAGGPITGELFF. CDR3 nucleotide sequence: TGTGCCAGCAGTTCTGCGGGGGGGCCTATCACCGGGGAGCTGTTTTTT.

The V call is TRBV7-2, the J call TRBJ1-2; 9 bases are shared with TRBD1. This CDR3 has 15 amino acids. Germline V lookup: CDR1 SGHTA, CDR2 FQGNSA. V lost 1 base, J lost 3 bases, and 3 bases stayed unmatched. The CDR3 region is CASSLEQGADYGYTF. Here the CDR3 DNA reads TGTGCCAGCAGCTTAGAACAGGGGGCAGACTATGGCTACACCTTC.

The CDR3 reads CASSPTSGSSYEQYF. CDR3 in DNA: TGTGCCAGCAGCCCGACTAGCGGGAGTTCATACGAGCAGTACTTC. The chain has TRBV6-5 and TRBJ2-7; TRBD2 matches 12 bases. CDR3 length: 15 residues. Germline CDR1 reads MNHEY; CDR2 reads SVGAGI. V gave up 6 bases and J gave up 4 bases; unmatched junction bases: 7.

The V gene is TRBV2, the J gene TRBJ2-3; TRBD2 might be the D (5 bases). The CDR3 covers 13 residues. The V and J ends lost 6 bases and 1 base respectively, with 8 bases between them. Germline values: CDR1 SNHLY, CDR2 FYNNEI. The CDR3 nucleotides are TGTGCCAGCAGACTAGAGCGCACAGATACGCAGTATTTT. Its protein is CASRLERTDTQYF.

The CDR3 region has the DNA TGTGCCAGCAGTTACAGACGTGATCGGGCAGGGTTTAGCAATCAGCCCCAGCATTTT. It specifies CASSYRRDRAGFSNQPQHF. The chain uses TRBV6-2 or TRBV6-3 and TRBJ1-5, with D perhaps matching TRBD1 (5 bases). From germline, CDR1 is MNHEY and CDR2 SVGEGT. The germline V and J ends were trimmed by 2 bases and 0 bases, with 20 bases remaining between them. The CDR3 contains 19 residues.

V gene TRBV7-3 combines with J gene TRBJ1-1; 9 nucleotides line up with TRBD1. After removal of 0 bases from V and 2 bases from J, the junction contained 1 base not matched to a gene. CDR3 length: 15 amino acids. CDR1 SGHTA and CDR2 FQGTGA come from the germline V gene. The CDR3, as DNA: TGTGCCAGCAGCTTAACGGGACAGGGTAACACTGAAGCTTTCTTT. Translation gives CASSLTGQGNTEAFF.

This chain connects TRBV6-2 or TRBV6-3 to TRBJ1-1; the D is unclear. There are 12 residues in the CDR3. V was shortened by 3 bases and J by 7 bases, with 9 bases between the two germline ends. Germline assignment: CDR1 MNHEY and CDR2 SVGEGT. The CDR3 sequence is CASSYTGVEAFF. Written as DNA, the CDR3 is TGTGCCAGCAGTTATACCGGGGTTGAAGCTTTCTTT.

V gene TRBV5-1 combines with J gene TRBJ2-3, with unresolved D. Germline V gives CDR1 SGHRS, CDR2 YFSETQ. The V and J ends lost 5 bases and 2 bases respectively, with 12 bases between them. CDR3 size: 14 residues. DNA for the CDR3: TGCGCCAGCAGACGAACAGTTATCACAGATACGCAGTATTTT. Its protein product is CASRRTVITDTQYF.

This rearrangement joins TRBV7-6 to TRBJ1-1; D unclear. Germline loops: CDR1 SGHVS, CDR2 FNYEAQ. The CDR3 loop spans 13 amino acids. Trimming took off 5 bases at V and 8 bases at J, with 15 bases between the two ends. The CDR3 DNA reads TGTGCCAGCAGCACCGGGAGTTTCTCGGAAGCTTTCTTT. It codes for CASSTGSFSEAFF.